Listed below are T cell receptor beta chains from one sample, sequenced in a study of blood T cell repertoires in COVID-19. The protocol was immunoSEQ multiplex PCR, while the TCRdb copy is restricted to in-frame clones and leaves out a portion. The sample yields some 62,000 clones, about 90% seen once. What was sequenced was peripheral blood. The receptor source for this set is a human donor in a cohort sampled during active COVID-19. CDR3s include the opening cysteine and the closing phenylalanine or tryptophan. Each record gives: V gene, CDR3 protein.

>TRBV5-6
CASSQDRSYNEQFF
>TRBV4-2
CASSQDGGRGYTF
>TRBV7-2
CASSLEGQINEKLFF
>TRBV15
CATSSSSWALSYNEQFF
>TRBV4-3
CASSQGAGRGEKLFF
>TRBV5-1
CASSSPRGLAGGIYNEQFF
>TRBV6-2/TRBV6-3
CASRPPGQGYEQYF
>TRBV5-1
CASSFSGGEETQYF
>TRBV24-1
CATSDSPGLAGGIGVTQYF
>TRBV6-2/TRBV6-3
CASSKTTNRYSNQPQHF
>TRBV6-2/TRBV6-3
CASSYSAAGTDILYGYTF
>TRBV7-2
CASSLTGQPSSYEQYF
>TRBV2
CASSEQRSALDTQYF
>TRBV28
CASSLGTSGRSRTGELFF
>TRBV19
CASSMAGGARTGELFF
>TRBV7-9
CASSPRRQVEKLFF
>TRBV19
CASSIGRDYEQYF
>TRBV19
CASSISSVETQYF
>TRBV5-6
CASRRSRGEQYF
>TRBV6-5
CASSTGQGAVIQYF
>TRBV4-2
CASSQSGGRETQYF
>TRBV12-3/TRBV12-4
CASRLTRGAFF
>TRBV2
CASSEARAGEQYF
>TRBV4-3
CASSQDFGLAATGELFF
>TRBV5-6
CASSLDGNIQYF
>TRBV5-1
CASSQSGGAYNEQFF
>TRBV5-6
CASSHTDTQYF
>TRBV19
CASSHYGTAVQETQYF
>TRBV9
CASSRDNEQFF
>TRBV11-2
CASSLDAAPYGYTF
>TRBV29-1
CSVEGEPPGYEQYF
>TRBV5-8
CASSSRYNEQFF
>TRBV19
CASSIDSQGTHGYTF
>TRBV28
CASSSPKSSGRRETQYF
>TRBV7-9
CASSLSGNSPLHF
>TRBV29-1
CSVERDKPGELFF
>TRBV27
CASGLAGGTQYF
>TRBV11-2
CASSLGTGTEAFF
>TRBV2
CASTRVAGGTSRQFF
>TRBV9
CASSTSGVQTQYF
>TRBV18
CASSRIEGDEQYF
>TRBV29-1
CSARTDTDTQYF
>TRBV18
CASSLGTGGADTQYF
>TRBV19
CASSGGQAVQPQHF
>TRBV11-2
CASSLVFTGGMVVGGYTF
>TRBV2
CASGQQGRGTGELFF
>TRBV7-3
CASSLTPLETQYF
>TRBV19
CASSIATGVGTDTQYF
>TRBV6-5
CASSLRAPEDEQYF
>TRBV30
CACLKGIGTEAFF
>TRBV11-3
CASSKRTGGSAGELFF
>TRBV5-4
CASSPGQAHYNSPLHF
>TRBV6-1
CASSEAGTGTYEQYF
>TRBV5-1
CASSHGQLNTEAFF
>TRBV28
CASRIAGGGHEQYF
>TRBV18
CASSLARGQETQYF
>TRBV6-6
CASSSTGTTFGAQYF
>TRBV18
CASSPGTLSTDTQYF
>TRBV7-2
CASSFPQGLTGELFF